This TCR beta chain was captured in a study of blood T cell repertoires in COVID-19. At the level of the study: Acute and convalescent COVID-19 samples came from the United States, Italy and Spain. Sources were T cells, B-cell-depleted T cells, or PBMCs; the material itself was cDNA or gDNA.

This CDR3 region has 13 residues. Germline V gene lookup returns CDR1 GTSNPN and CDR2 SVGIG (reference sequence). V was clipped by 3 bases and J by 8 bases; unmatched bases: 4. In the source study's methods: The authors estimated nucleated cell counts from reference gene primer amplification. Assay used: immunoSEQ multiplex PCR; TCRdb lists only in-frame clones, some missing. Clone size and the V and J calls come from that table; the DNA yielded D and trimming. The table shows roughly 330,000 clones, with 80% to 90% occurring only once. The source material was peripheral blood. The clonotype originates from a woman aged 50 to 60 with acute or convalescent COVID-19. The chain couples TRBV30 to TRBJ1-4, with TRBD1 identical over 9 bases. The CDR3 protein is CAWSSDRGEKLFF. CDR3 nucleotide sequence: TGTGCCTGGAGCTCGGACAGGGGAGAAAAACTGTTTTTT.